Below are 5 T cell receptor beta chains sequenced from a single sample in a study of breast tumors, draining lymph nodes, adjacent tissues. TCRdb independently ran MiXCR on the multiplex PCR reads; one entry per CDR3 protein. The sample consists of 90,000 to 120,000 distinct CDR3 sequences, 21% of them appearing once. Samples came from axillary lymph nodes draining the breast cancer. Sequenced input: axillary lymph node tissue. These receptors all stem from a female donor with breast cancer. Some clones in this sample may be carry-over from other donors' samples.

The sample holds many counts of this clonotype. The J gene is TRBJ1-2, the V gene TRBV4-2; 8 nucleotides agree with TRBD1. V trimming: 8 bases; J trimming: 4 bases; junction bases outside the gene matches: 9. The germline V gene encodes CDR1 LGHNA and CDR2 YNFKEQ. CDR3 length: 14 residues. The CDR3 loop is CASRRTGSGYGYTF. CDR3 nucleotides: TGTGCCAGCCGAAGGACAGGGTCGGGCTATGGCTACACCTTC.

This clonotype was counted ten times or more. V gene TRBV7-8 combines with J gene TRBJ2-1; no definite D call. From germline, CDR1 is SGHVS and CDR2 FQNEAQ. This CDR3 contains 13 residues. V was clipped by 5 bases and J by 6 bases, with 11 bases between them. The CDR3 loop is CASSDTTGNEQFF. CDR3 sequence (DNA): TGTGCCAGCAGCGACACAACCGGCAATGAGCAGTTCTTC.

This clonotype was picked up a small number of times. The chain is built from TRBV18 and TRBJ1-4, with D unclear. Trimming took off 3 bases at V and 2 bases at J, with 7 bases between the two ends. Germline V gene sequence: CDR1 KGHSH, CDR2 LQKENI. This CDR3 has 14 amino acids. CDR3 protein: CASSPSGTNEKLFF. CDR3 bases: TGTGCCAGCTCACCCTCTGGGACTAATGAAAAACTGTTTTTT.

This clonotype was seen many times. The gene calls are TRBV28 and TRBJ2-7; D is ambiguous. Germline values: CDR1 MDHEN, CDR2 SYDVKM. The germline V and J ends were trimmed by 3 bases and 0 bases, with 9 bases remaining between them. This CDR3 has 14 amino acids. Written as DNA, the CDR3 is TGTGCCAGCAGTTTTATGCAAGGCTCCTACGAGCAGTACTTC. This sequence encodes CASSFMQGSYEQYF.

This clonotype has at least ten counts. The chain couples TRBV7-9 to TRBJ2-4, with D possibly TRBD1 on 5 matching bases. Germline CDR1 SEHNR, CDR2 FQNEAQ (reference sequence). The CDR3 loop spans 14 amino acids. Trimming pared 4 bases from V and 2 bases from J, leaving 9 bases between. CDR3 region: CASSSQGPKNIQYF. CDR3 DNA sequence: TGTGCCAGCAGCTCGCAGGGTCCCAAAAACATTCAGTACTTC.